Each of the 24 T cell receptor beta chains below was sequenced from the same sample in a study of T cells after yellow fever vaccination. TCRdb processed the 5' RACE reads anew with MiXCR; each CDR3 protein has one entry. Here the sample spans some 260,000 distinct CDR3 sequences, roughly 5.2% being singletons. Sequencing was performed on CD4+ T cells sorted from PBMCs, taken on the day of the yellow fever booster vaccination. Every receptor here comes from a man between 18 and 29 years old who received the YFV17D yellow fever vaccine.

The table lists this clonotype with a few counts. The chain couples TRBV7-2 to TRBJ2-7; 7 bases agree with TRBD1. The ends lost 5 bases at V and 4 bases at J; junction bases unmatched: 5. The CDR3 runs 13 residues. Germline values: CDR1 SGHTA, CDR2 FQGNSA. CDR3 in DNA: TGTGCCAGCAGCCAGGGGGAAGGGTACGAGCAGTACGTC. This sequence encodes CASSQGEGYEQYV.

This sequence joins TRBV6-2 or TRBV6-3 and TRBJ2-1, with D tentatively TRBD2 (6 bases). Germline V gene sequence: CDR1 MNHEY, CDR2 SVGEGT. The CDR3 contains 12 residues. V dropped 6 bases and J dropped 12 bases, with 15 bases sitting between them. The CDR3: CASRYGLRAQFF. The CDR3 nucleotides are TGTGCCAGCAGATACGGACTACGCGCGCAGTTCTTC.

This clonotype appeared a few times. In nucleotides, the CDR3 is TGTGCCACCAGCAGAGGCGGGGACAACACTGAAGCTTTCTTT. It encodes CATSRGGDNTEAFF. The chain carries TRBV15 and TRBJ1-1; D is possibly TRBD1 (5 bases). The CDR3 is made up of 14 amino acids. Per the germline V gene, CDR1 is LNHNV and CDR2 is YYDKDF (reference sequence). Trimming removed 1 base at V and 2 bases at J, with 8 bases between.

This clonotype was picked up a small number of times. The CDR3 is CASSQDLGLAGATDTQYF. The CDR3 DNA is TGTGCCAGCAGCCAAGATTTGGGACTAGCGGGGGCCACAGATACGCAGTATTTT. The chain recombines TRBV3-1 with TRBJ2-3; 14 nucleotides align to TRBD2. With V trimmed by 0 bases and J by 2 bases, 4 bases remained unmatched. Germline V gene lookup returns CDR1 LGHDT and CDR2 YNNKEL (reference sequence). This CDR3 is built from 18 residues.

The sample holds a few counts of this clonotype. Here the CDR3 reads CAISDRRQGATREQYF. CDR3 sequence (DNA): TGTGCCATCAGCGACCGCAGACAGGGGGCGACGAGAGAGCAGTACTTC. This rearrangement joins TRBV10-3 to TRBJ2-7; 10 bases map to TRBD1. Germline V CDR1 and CDR2: ENHRY, SYGVKD. Trimming took 6 bases from V and 7 from J; bases not matched to a gene: 15. This CDR3 has 16 amino acids.

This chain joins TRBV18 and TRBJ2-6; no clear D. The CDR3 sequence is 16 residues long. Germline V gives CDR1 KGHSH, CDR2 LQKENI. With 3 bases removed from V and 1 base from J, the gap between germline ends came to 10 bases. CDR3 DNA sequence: TGTGCCAGCTCACCGTACCCCGGGTCTGGGGCCAACGTCCTGACTTTC. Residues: CASSPYPGSGANVLTF.

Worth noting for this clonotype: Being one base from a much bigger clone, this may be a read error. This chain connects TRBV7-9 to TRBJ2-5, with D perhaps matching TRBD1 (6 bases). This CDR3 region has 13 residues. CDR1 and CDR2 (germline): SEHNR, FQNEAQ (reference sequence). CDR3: CAGSPGVRETQYF. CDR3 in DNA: TGTGCCGGCAGCCCAGGGGTCCGGGAGACCCAGTACTTC.

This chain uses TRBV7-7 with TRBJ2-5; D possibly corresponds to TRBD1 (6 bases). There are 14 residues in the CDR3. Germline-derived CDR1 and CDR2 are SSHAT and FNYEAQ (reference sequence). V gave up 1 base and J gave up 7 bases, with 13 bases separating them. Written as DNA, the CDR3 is TGTGCCAGCAGCTTAGAGCCAGGGGTGGTGACCCAGTACTTC. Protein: CASSLEPGVVTQYF.

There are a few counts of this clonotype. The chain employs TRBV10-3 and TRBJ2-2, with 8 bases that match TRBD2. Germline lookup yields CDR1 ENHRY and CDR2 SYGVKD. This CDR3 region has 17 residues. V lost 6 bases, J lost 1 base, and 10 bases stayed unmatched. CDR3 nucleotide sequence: TGTGCCATCAGCACCCCAGGGGCGGGGGGGAACACCGGGGAGCTGTTTTTT. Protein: CAISTPGAGGNTGELFF.

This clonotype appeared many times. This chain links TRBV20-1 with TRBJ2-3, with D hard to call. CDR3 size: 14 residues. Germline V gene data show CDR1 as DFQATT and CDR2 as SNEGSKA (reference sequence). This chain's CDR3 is CSAPDEGNTDTQYF. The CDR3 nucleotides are TGCAGCGCCCCCGACGAAGGGAACACAGATACGCAGTATTTT.

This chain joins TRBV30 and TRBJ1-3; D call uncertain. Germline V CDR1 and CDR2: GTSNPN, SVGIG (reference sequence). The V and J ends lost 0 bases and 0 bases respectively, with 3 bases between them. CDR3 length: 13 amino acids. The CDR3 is CAWSVSSGNTIYF. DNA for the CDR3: TGTGCCTGGAGTGTTAGCTCTGGAAACACCATATATTTT.

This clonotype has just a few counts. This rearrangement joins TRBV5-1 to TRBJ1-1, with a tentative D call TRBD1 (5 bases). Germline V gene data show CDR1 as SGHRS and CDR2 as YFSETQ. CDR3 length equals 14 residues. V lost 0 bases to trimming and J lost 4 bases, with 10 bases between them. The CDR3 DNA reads TGCGCCAGCAGCTTGGAAGGGGTCGCCACTGAAGCTTTCTTT. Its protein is CASSLEGVATEAFF.

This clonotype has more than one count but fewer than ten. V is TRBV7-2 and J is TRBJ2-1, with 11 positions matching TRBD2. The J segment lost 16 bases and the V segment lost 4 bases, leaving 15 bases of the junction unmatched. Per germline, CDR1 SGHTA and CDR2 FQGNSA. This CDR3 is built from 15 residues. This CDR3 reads CASSSRGILAGGHFF. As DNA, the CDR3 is TGTGCCAGCAGCTCGAGGGGCATTCTAGCGGGGGGTCACTTCTTC.

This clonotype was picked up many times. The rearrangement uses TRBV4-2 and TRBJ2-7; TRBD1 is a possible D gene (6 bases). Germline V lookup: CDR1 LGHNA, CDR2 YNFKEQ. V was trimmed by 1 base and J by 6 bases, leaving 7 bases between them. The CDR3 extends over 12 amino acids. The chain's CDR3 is CASSQGGPEQYF. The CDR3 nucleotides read TGTGCCAGCAGCCAAGGGGGGCCCGAGCAGTACTTC.

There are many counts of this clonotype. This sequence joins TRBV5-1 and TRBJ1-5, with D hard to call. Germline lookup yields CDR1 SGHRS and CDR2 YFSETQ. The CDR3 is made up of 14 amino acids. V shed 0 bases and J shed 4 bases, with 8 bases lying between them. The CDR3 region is CASSLGGLNQPQHF. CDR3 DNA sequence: TGCGCCAGCAGCTTGGGGGGATTAAATCAGCCCCAGCATTTT.

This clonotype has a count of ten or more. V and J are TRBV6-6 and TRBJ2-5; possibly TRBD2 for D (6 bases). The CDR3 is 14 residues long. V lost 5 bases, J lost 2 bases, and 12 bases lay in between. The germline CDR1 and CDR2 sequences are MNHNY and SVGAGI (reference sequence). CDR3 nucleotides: TGTGCCAGCAGTCCAACGGGGACTCAAGAGACCCAGTACTTC. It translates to CASSPTGTQETQYF.

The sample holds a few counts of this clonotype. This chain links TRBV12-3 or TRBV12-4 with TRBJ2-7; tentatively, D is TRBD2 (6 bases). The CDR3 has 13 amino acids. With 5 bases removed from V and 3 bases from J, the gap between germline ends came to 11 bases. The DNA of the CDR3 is TGTGCCAGCAGTGGTCAGCGGGTCTACGAGCAGTACTTC. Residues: CASSGQRVYEQYF.

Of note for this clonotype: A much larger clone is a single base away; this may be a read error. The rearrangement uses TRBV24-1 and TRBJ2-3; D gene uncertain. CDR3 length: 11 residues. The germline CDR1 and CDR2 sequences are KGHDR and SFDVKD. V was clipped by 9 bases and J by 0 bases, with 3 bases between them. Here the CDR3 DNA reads TGTGCCACCGAGAGCACAGATACGCAGTATTTT. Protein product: CATESTDTQYF.

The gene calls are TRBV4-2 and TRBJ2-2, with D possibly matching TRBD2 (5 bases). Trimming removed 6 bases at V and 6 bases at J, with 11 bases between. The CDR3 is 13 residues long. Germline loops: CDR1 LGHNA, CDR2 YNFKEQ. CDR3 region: CASSQRGSGELFF. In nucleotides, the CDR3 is TGTGCCAGCAGTCAAAGAGGGTCCGGGGAGCTGTTTTTT.

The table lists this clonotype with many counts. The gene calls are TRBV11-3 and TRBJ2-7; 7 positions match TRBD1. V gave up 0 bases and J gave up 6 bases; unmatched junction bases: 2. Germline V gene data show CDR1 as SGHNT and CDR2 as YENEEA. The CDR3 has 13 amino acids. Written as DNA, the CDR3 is TGTGCCAGCAGCTTAGAGTCAGGGGGCGAGCAGTACTTC. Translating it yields CASSLESGGEQYF.

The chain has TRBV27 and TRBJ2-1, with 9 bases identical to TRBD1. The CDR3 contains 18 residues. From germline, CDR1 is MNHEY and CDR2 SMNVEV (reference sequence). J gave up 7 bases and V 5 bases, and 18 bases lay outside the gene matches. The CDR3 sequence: CASSPRPGTGRPWNEQFF. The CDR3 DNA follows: TGTGCCAGCAGTCCACGTCCCGGGACAGGGCGGCCTTGGAATGAGCAGTTCTTC.

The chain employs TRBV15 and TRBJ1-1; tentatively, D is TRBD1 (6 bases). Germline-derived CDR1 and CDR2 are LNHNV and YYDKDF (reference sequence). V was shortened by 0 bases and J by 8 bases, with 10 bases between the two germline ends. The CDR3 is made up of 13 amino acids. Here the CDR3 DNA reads TGTGCCACCAGCAGAGATCTAGGACAGGAAGCTTTCTTT. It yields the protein CATSRDLGQEAFF.

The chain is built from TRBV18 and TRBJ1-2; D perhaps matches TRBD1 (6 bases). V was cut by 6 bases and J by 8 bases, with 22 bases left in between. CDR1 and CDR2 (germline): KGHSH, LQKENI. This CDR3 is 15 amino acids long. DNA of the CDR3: TGTGCCAGCTCTCCTAGTAGCCTACAGGGTTGGGGCTACACCTTC. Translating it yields CASSPSSLQGWGYTF. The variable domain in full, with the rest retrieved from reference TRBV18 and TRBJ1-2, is NAGVMQNPRHLVRRRGQEARLRCSPMKGHSHVYWYRQLPEEGLKFMVYLQKENIIDESGMPKERFSAEFPKEGPSILRIQQVVRGDSAAYFCASSPSSLQGWGYTFGSGTRLTVV.

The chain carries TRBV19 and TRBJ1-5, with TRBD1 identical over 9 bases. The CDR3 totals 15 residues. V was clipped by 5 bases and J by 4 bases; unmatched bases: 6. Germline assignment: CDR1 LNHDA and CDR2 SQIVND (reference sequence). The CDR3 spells CASSERQGGNQPQHF. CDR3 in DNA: TGTGCCAGTAGTGAGCGACAGGGGGGGAATCAGCCCCAGCATTTT.